This T cell receptor beta chain comes out of a study of T cell changes during pregnancy in multiple sclerosis. TCRdb keeps only in-frame clones here, not all; method: immunoSEQ multiplex PCR. The sample shows about 73,000 clones, almost 95% of them seen only once. Trimming took 1 base from V and 4 from J, leaving 11 bases between them. The CDR3 length is 16 residues. Per the germline V gene, CDR1 is SEHNR and CDR2 is FQNEAQ (reference sequence). This clonotype was obtained from a female donor in good health, enrolled as a control in a pregnancy study. This chain connects TRBV7-9 to TRBJ2-6; no reliable D call. Source: peripheral blood, taken in the third trimester of pregnancy. The CDR3 spells CASSLVSLSGANVLTF. CDR3 nucleotides: TGTGCCAGCAGCTTAGTATCTCTGTCCGGGGCCAACGTCCTGACTTTC.